These 32 T cell receptor beta chains originate from one sample sequenced in a study of cytomegalovirus exposure and HLA in healthy donors. The PCR employed 60 Vbeta primers together with 13 Jbeta primers. Using immunoSEQ multiplex PCR, the repertoire was profiled, and TCRdb retains in-frame clones only, with some absent. This sample carries tens of thousands of clones, roughly three quarters of them seen once, and the ten largest clones take 3% to 4%. Source material: PBMCs. These receptors originate from a woman in her forties in good health and CMV-seronegative.

This rearrangement joins TRBV7-3 to TRBJ2-2; 7 bases align to TRBD1. Germline V gene lookup returns CDR1 SGHTA and CDR2 FQGTGA. This CDR3 is built from 12 residues. Trimming at V came to 6 bases and at J to 8 bases, leaving 3 bases not matched to a gene. The CDR3: CASRTGTGELFF. The DNA for the CDR3 is TGTGCCAGCAGGACAGGGACGGGGGAGCTGTTTTTT.

This clone was seen a few times. This rearrangement joins TRBV7-2 to TRBJ1-4, with D unresolved. The germline V and J ends were trimmed by 1 base and 8 bases, with 8 bases remaining between them. Germline CDR1 reads SGHTA; CDR2 reads FQGNSA. The CDR3 contains 13 residues. CDR3 sequence: CASSLGRREKLFF. The CDR3 DNA follows: TGTGCCAGCAGCTTAGGGAGGAGGGAAAAACTGTTTTTT.

The chain recombines TRBV2 with TRBJ2-7; 7 bases align to TRBD1. CDR1 and CDR2 from the germline V gene are SNHLY and FYNNEI. The V and J ends lost 8 bases and 0 bases, in that order; junction bases with no gene match: 1. CDR3 size: 12 residues. The CDR3 protein is CASSGGSYEQYF. The CDR3 DNA is TGTGCCAGCTCAGGGGGCTCCTACGAGCAGTACTTC.

V usage is TRBV30 and J usage is TRBJ1-1; 10 bases are shared with TRBD1. V shed 5 bases and J 6 bases; nucleotides not matched to a gene: 6. CDR3 length: 13 amino acids. Per germline, CDR1 GTSNPN and CDR2 SVGIG (reference sequence). CDR3 coding DNA: TGTGCCTGGGAGACAGGGGGCGGCCCTGAAGCTTTCTTT. Residues: CAWETGGGPEAFF.

This chain connects TRBV16 to TRBJ2-3, with D maybe TRBD2 (5 bases). Germline CDR1 and CDR2: KGHSY and FQNENV. CDR3 length equals 15 residues. V was trimmed by 3 bases and J by 2 bases, leaving 12 bases between them. CDR3 sequence reads: CASSHKRLNTDTQYF. In nucleotides, the CDR3 is TGTGCCAGCAGCCATAAGCGGTTGAACACAGATACGCAGTATTTT.

Written as DNA, the CDR3 is TGTGCCAGCTCCTACTTCCGACAGGGTGTCTACGAGCAGTACTTC. Its protein product is CASSYFRQGVYEQYF. The chain links TRBV2 to TRBJ2-7; 7 bases align to TRBD1. The CDR3 runs 15 residues. The V gene's germline CDR1 is SNHLY and CDR2 FYNNEI. V was pared by 8 bases and J by 3 bases, with 13 bases of the junction left unmatched.

Concerning this clone itself: At one end, the junction sequence differs from germline, possibly due to a read error. The genes are TRBV5-1 and TRBJ2-1; 8 bases align to TRBD2. This CDR3 has 16 residues. The germline gives CDR1 SGHRS, CDR2 YFSETQ. The CDR3 is CASSLAFGGEYNEQFF. The CDR3 region has the DNA TGCGCCAGCAGTTTGGCTTTCGGGGGGGAGTACAATGAGCAGTTCTTC.

The chain combines TRBV6-6 with TRBJ1-1, with TRBD1 matching 12 bases. The CDR3 contains 16 residues. Germline V lookup: CDR1 MNHNY, CDR2 SVGAGI (reference sequence). CDR3 amino acids: CAIKPGTGGVFTEAFF. The CDR3 DNA follows: TGTGCGATCAAACCCGGGACAGGGGGCGTGTTCACTGAAGCTTTCTTT.

The chain uses TRBV7-3 and TRBJ2-1, with 10 positions matching TRBD1. The CDR3 consists of 16 residues. V shed 2 bases, J shed 4 bases, and the junction held 5 bases outside the gene matches. The V gene's germline CDR1 is SGHTA and CDR2 FQGTGA. As DNA, the CDR3 is TGTGCCAGCAGCTTAGGGGGGACAGGGGAGTACAATGAGCAGTTCTTC. As protein: CASSLGGTGEYNEQFF.

The chain couples TRBV6-4 to TRBJ1-2; a weak D match, TRBD1 (5 bases). Trimming removed 2 bases at V and 6 bases at J, with 10 bases between. The germline V gene has CDR1 MRHNA and CDR2 SNTAGT. This CDR3 region has 13 residues. CDR3 sequence (DNA): TGTGCCAGCAGTGACCTGGGGCCGGATGGCTACACCTTC. Translating gives CASSDLGPDGYTF.

This sequence joins TRBV18 and TRBJ2-7; 8 bases agree with TRBD2. CDR1 KGHSH and CDR2 LQKENI come from the germline V gene. The CDR3 loop spans 15 amino acids. V was pared by 0 bases and J by 3 bases, with 4 bases of the junction left unmatched. CDR3 nucleotides: TGTGCCAGCTCACCACCGGGACGGGGGGGCTACGAGCAGTACTTC. It specifies CASSPPGRGGYEQYF. The full variable domain, with the rest looked up from reference TRBV18 and TRBJ2-7, is NAGVMQNPRHLVRRRGQEARLRCSPMKGHSHVYWYRQLPEEGLKFMVYLQKENIIDESGMPKERFSAEFPKEGPSILRIQQVVRGDSAAYFCASSPPGRGGYEQYFGPGTRLTVT.

J is TRBJ2-6 and V is TRBV5-5; D not certain. The CDR3 loop spans 15 amino acids. Looked up from germline, CDR1 is SGHKS and CDR2 is YYEKEE (reference sequence). The V end was cut by 0 bases, the J end by 0 bases, with 4 bases between. In DNA form, the CDR3 reads TGTGCCAGCAGCTTGGTAGTCTCTGGGGCCAACGTCCTGACTTTC. This sequence encodes CASSLVVSGANVLTF.

This clone was observed once. The chain recombines TRBV19 with TRBJ1-2; TRBD1 is a possible D gene (5 bases). Germline assignment: CDR1 LNHDA and CDR2 SQIVND (reference sequence). V lost 7 bases, J lost 8 bases, and 14 bases lay in between. There are 12 residues in the CDR3. The CDR3 DNA follows: TGTGCCAGTATGAGTTGGGGGGGAGGCTACACCTTC. Translating it yields CASMSWGGGYTF.

This clone was counted a few times. The chain carries TRBV5-1 and TRBJ1-1, with 9 bases fitting TRBD1. The CDR3 runs 14 residues. Per the germline V gene, CDR1 is SGHRS and CDR2 is YFSETQ. V lost 3 bases to trimming and J lost 4 bases; unmatched junction nucleotides: 4. CDR3 region: CASSYGQGSTEAFF. CDR3 DNA: TGCGCCAGCAGCTATGGACAGGGGAGCACTGAAGCTTTCTTT.

This rearrangement joins TRBV20-1 to TRBJ1-2, with D perhaps matching TRBD1 (6 bases). This CDR3 has 11 residues. Germline values: CDR1 DFQATT, CDR2 SNEGSKA (reference sequence). Trimming stripped 3 bases from V and 4 bases from J, with 6 bases between. The CDR3 reads CSASRGYGYTF. CDR3 nucleotide sequence: TGCAGTGCTAGCAGGGGCTATGGCTACACCTTC.

This chain connects TRBV7-9 to TRBJ1-5; D gene unclear. Per germline, CDR1 SEHNR and CDR2 FQNEAQ (reference sequence). The length of the CDR3 is 13 residues. With 4 bases removed from V and 1 base from J, the gap between germline ends came to 5 bases. CDR3 DNA sequence: TGTGCCAGCAGCTCCGAGAGCAATCAGCCCCAGCATTTT. It translates to CASSSESNQPQHF.

This clone was counted a few times. J is TRBJ2-3 and V is TRBV6-4; TRBD2 aligns across 8 bases. V lost 2 bases, J lost 4 bases, and 2 bases stayed unmatched. The germline CDR1 and CDR2 sequences are MRHNA and SNTAGT. This CDR3 has 14 residues. CDR3 bases: TGTGCCAGCAGTGACCTCGGGGGGGCAGATACGCAGTATTTT. Translated, it gives CASSDLGGADTQYF.

V and J are TRBV7-8 and TRBJ1-5; 7 bases align to TRBD1. Per germline, CDR1 SGHVS and CDR2 FQNEAQ. V lost 3 bases, J lost 5 bases, and 7 bases stayed unmatched. CDR3 length equals 15 residues. The CDR3 here is CASSFTYDRDQPQHF. The CDR3 coding sequence is TGTGCCAGCAGCTTCACCTACGACAGGGATCAGCCCCAGCATTTT.

The gene calls are TRBV5-1 and TRBJ1-2, with 8 bases aligning to TRBD1. With 0 bases clipped from V and 5 bases from J, the junction kept 6 bases outside the gene matches. Germline V CDR1 and CDR2: SGHRS, YFSETQ. The length of the CDR3 is 15 residues. The CDR3 DNA reads as TGCGCCAGCAGCTTGGGCTTCGGGACAGGATATGGCTACACCTTC. Translating it yields CASSLGFGTGYGYTF.

Of note for this clone: A junction end diverges from the germline sequence, so it may reflect a read error. The rearrangement uses TRBV19 and TRBJ1-5; D is unresolved. This CDR3 is built from 16 residues. Germline-derived CDR1 and CDR2 are LNHDA and SQIVND (reference sequence). The CDR3 nucleotides are TGTGCCAGTAGTATAAGGCAGCAGAATAGCAATCAGCCCCAGAATTTT. It translates to CASSIRQQNSNQPQNF.

V and J are TRBV7-8 and TRBJ1-4; D is undetermined. Deletions cut 2 bases from V and 4 bases from J, with 17 bases between. The CDR3 loop spans 17 amino acids. In germline, CDR1 is SGHVS, CDR2 FQNEAQ. DNA for the CDR3: TGTGCCAGCAGCTTAAGGGAGACACAAGGTCATAATGAAAAACTGTTTTTT. Its protein product is CASSLRETQGHNEKLFF.

This clone has more than one count but fewer than ten. V is TRBV10-3 and J is TRBJ1-4; D call uncertain. Between the trimmed V and J ends, which lost 2 bases and 4 bases, there was a span of 11 bases. Germline CDR1 and CDR2: ENHRY and SYGVKD. This CDR3 comprises 15 residues. CDR3 nucleotides: TGTGCCATCAGTGAGGGCCTCCAGGTTAATGAAAAACTGTTTTTT. It encodes CAISEGLQVNEKLFF.

In regard to this clone: Other DNA sequences in this specimen translate into the identical CDR3. The rearrangement uses TRBV30 and TRBJ1-5, with 7 positions matching TRBD1. CDR3 length equals 13 residues. Trimming removed 1 base from V and 4 bases from J; junction bases left unmatched: 1. Per germline, CDR1 GTSNPN and CDR2 SVGIG (reference sequence). CDR3 sequence: CAWSDRGNQPQHF. The CDR3 DNA reads as TGTGCCTGGAGTGACAGGGGAAATCAGCCCCAGCATTTT.

This clone was seen a handful of times. This chain connects TRBV29-1 to TRBJ2-3, with D possibly TRBD2 on 5 matching bases. There are 13 residues in the CDR3. With 7 bases removed from V and 4 bases from J, the gap between germline ends came to 15 bases. Germline assignment: CDR1 SQVTM and CDR2 ANQGSEA. CDR3 in DNA: TGCAGCGCCGGTCTCGAGGGCCCAGATACGCAGTATTTT. Translation: CSAGLEGPDTQYF.

This sequence joins TRBV29-1 and TRBJ2-5; the D is unclear. The germline V and J ends were trimmed by 1 base and 1 base, with 13 bases remaining between them. The CDR3 has 15 amino acids. Germline CDR1 SQVTM, CDR2 ANQGSEA. CDR3 in DNA: TGCAGCGTTGAAGGTCCCGCAGGTTCCCAAGAGACCCAGTACTTC. This codes for CSVEGPAGSQETQYF.

As DNA, the CDR3 is TGCGCCAGCAGCATCGGGACACCGGGAAACACCATATATTTT. Protein sequence: CASSIGTPGNTIYF. The J gene is TRBJ1-3, the V gene TRBV5-1, with D possibly being TRBD1 (6 bases). This CDR3 is built from 14 residues. Germline assignment: CDR1 SGHRS and CDR2 YFSETQ. V shed 4 bases and J shed 4 bases, with 12 bases lying between them.

This clone has just a few counts. The rearrangement links TRBV20-1 to TRBJ1-1, with D hard to call. V lost 6 bases to trimming and J lost 6 bases, with 11 bases between them. Per the germline V gene, CDR1 is DFQATT and CDR2 is SNEGSKA (reference sequence). The CDR3 sequence is 11 residues long. DNA for the CDR3: TGCAGTGCCCACCTAGAGCCTGAAGCTTTCTTT. This codes for CSAHLEPEAFF.

The chain employs TRBV6-6 and TRBJ1-6; a possible D gene is TRBD1 (5 bases). The germline CDR1 and CDR2 sequences are MNHNY and SVGAGI (reference sequence). The ends were cut back, 3 bases at V and 9 bases at J, with 12 bases in the middle. There are 14 residues in the CDR3. The CDR3 sequence: CASSYWRGSSPLHF. The CDR3 coding sequence is TGTGCCAGCAGTTATTGGAGGGGTAGTTCACCCCTCCACTTT.

The chain joins TRBV14 to TRBJ1-1; D is unclear. The CDR3 sequence is 14 residues long. V was pared by 1 base and J by 10 bases, with 16 bases between. The germline CDR1 and CDR2 sequences are SGHDN and FVKESK. CDR3 sequence reads: CASSQAAGTGLAFF. In nucleotides, the CDR3 is TGTGCCAGCAGCCAAGCGGCGGGAACGGGCCTAGCTTTCTTT. Drawing the rest from reference TRBV14 and TRBJ1-1, the complete variable domain is EAGVTQFPSHSVIEKGQTVTLRCDPISGHDNLYWYRRVMGKEIKFLLHFVKESKQDESGMPNNRFLAERTGGTYSTLKVQPAELEDSGVYFCASSQAAGTGLAFFGQGTRLTVV.

The CDR3 loop reads CASSELAGGVDEQYF. CDR3 bases: TGTGCCAGCAGCGAATTAGCGGGGGGGGTCGACGAGCAGTACTTC. The chain couples TRBV9 to TRBJ2-7; the match to TRBD2 covers 11 bases. Germline-derived CDR1 and CDR2 are SGDLS and YYNGEE. The CDR3 loop spans 15 amino acids. J was trimmed by 5 bases and V by 3 bases; bases with no gene match: 7.

This clone was observed a handful of times. J is TRBJ1-1 and V is TRBV5-5; possible D gene TRBD1, 5 bases. V lost 0 bases and J lost 4, with 16 bases in between. The germline CDR1 and CDR2 sequences are SGHKS and YYEKEE (reference sequence). The CDR3 runs 16 residues. CDR3 nucleotide sequence: TGTGCCAGCAGCTTGGTATTATCAGGGACTGGCACTGAAGCTTTCTTT. Protein: CASSLVLSGTGTEAFF.

This clone appeared a few times. The gene calls are TRBV2 and TRBJ1-1; D uncertain. V lost 6 bases, J lost 1 base, and 12 bases lay in between. The CDR3 loop spans 14 amino acids. The germline CDR1 and CDR2 sequences are SNHLY and FYNNEI. The CDR3 protein is CASSQRASNTEAFF. In DNA form, the CDR3 reads TGTGCCAGCAGCCAAAGAGCGTCGAACACTGAAGCTTTCTTT.